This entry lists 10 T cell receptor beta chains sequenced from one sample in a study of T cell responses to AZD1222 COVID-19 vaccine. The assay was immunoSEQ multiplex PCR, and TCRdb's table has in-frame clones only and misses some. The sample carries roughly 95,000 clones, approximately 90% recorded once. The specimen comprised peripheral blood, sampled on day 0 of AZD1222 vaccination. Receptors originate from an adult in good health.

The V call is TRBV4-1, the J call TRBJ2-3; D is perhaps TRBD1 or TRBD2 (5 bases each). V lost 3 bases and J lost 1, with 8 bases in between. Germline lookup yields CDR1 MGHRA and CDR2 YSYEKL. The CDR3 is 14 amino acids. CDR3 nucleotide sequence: TGCGCCAGCAGCCAGGGACGTCGCACAGATACGCAGTATTTT. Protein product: CASSQGRRTDTQYF.

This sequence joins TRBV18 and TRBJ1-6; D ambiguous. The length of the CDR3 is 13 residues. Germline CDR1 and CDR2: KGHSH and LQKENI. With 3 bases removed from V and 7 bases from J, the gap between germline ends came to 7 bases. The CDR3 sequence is CASSPNRNSPLHF. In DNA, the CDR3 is TGTGCCAGCTCACCTAATAGGAATTCACCCCTCCACTTT.

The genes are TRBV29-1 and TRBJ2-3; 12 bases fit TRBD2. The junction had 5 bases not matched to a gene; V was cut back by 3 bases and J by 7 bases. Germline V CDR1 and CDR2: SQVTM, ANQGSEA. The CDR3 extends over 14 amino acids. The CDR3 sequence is CSVDLAGGPNTQYF. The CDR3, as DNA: TGCAGCGTTGACCTAGCGGGAGGGCCTAATACGCAGTATTTT.

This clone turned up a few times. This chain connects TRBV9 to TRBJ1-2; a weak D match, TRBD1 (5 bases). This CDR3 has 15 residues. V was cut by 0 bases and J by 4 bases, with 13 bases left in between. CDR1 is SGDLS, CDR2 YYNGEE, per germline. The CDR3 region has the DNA TGTGCCAGCAGCGTAGAGGCAGGAGGGGCCTATGGCTACACCTTC. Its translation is CASSVEAGGAYGYTF.

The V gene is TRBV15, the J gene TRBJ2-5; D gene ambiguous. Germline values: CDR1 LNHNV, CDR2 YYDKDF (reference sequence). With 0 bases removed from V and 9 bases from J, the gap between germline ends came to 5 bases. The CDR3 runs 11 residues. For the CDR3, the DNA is TGTGCCACCAGCAGAGATAGATCCCAGTACTTC. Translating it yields CATSRDRSQYF.

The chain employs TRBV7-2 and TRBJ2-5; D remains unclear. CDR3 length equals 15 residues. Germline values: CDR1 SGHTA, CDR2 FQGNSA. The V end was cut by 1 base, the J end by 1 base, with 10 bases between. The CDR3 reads CASSLGLPSQETQYF. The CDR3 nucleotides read TGTGCCAGCAGCTTAGGCCTTCCCAGCCAAGAGACCCAGTACTTC.

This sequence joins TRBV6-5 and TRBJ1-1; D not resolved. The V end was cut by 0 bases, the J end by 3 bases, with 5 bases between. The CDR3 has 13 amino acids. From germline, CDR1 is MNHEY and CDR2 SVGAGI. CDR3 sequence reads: CASSYSGYTEAFF. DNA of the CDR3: TGTGCCAGCAGTTACTCGGGGTACACTGAAGCTTTCTTT.

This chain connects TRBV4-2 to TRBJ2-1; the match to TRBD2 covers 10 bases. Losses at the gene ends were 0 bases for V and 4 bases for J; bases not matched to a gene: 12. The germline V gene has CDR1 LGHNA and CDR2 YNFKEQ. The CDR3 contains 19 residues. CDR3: CASSQEPSGSRATYNEQFF. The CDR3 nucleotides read TGTGCCAGCAGCCAAGAGCCTAGCGGGAGTCGCGCTACTTACAATGAGCAGTTCTTC.

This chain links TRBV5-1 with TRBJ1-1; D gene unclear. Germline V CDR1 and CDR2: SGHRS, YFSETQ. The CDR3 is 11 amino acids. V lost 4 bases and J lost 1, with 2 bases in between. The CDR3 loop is CASSQNTEAFF. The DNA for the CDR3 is TGCGCCAGCAGCCAGAACACTGAAGCTTTCTTT.

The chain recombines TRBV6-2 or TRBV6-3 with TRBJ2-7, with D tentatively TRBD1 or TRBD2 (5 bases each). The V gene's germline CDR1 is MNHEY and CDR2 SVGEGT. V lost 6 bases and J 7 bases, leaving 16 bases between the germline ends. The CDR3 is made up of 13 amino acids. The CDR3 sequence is CASSRDPVREQYF. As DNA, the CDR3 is TGTGCCAGCAGCCGGGACCCAGTGAGAGAGCAGTACTTC.